This TCR beta chain originates from a study of T cell responses to AZD1222 COVID-19 vaccine. By proportion, this clone is large. Its antigen remains unidentified. V dropped 4 bases and J dropped 6 bases, with 16 bases sitting between them. The CDR3 has 15 residues. Germline-derived CDR1 and CDR2 are SGHNT and YYREEE (reference sequence). Only in-frame clones appear in the TCRdb table, and some are missing; sequencing was by immunoSEQ multiplex PCR. This repertoire shows roughly 70,000 clones, roughly 85% found once; its top ten account for roughly 22%. General study results and limits: The study identified only 6 or 7 AZD1222 recipients as seropositive at baseline. Receipt of two AZD1222 doses was followed by a rise in Spike-specific TCR breadth and depth.

The clonotype originates from an adult in good health. V usage is TRBV5-4 and J usage is TRBJ1-4, with D unclear. This specimen consisted of peripheral blood, obtained on day 0 of AZD1222 vaccination. The CDR3 DNA reads TGTGCCAGCAGCCAGAACCGGGGATTGGATGAAAAACTGTTTTTT. It codes for CASSQNRGLDEKLFF. The full variable domain, rest sourced from reference TRBV5-4 and TRBJ1-4, is ETGVTQSPTHLIKTRGQQVTLRCSSQSGHNTVSWYQQALGQGPQFIFQYYREEENGRGNFPPRFSGLQFPNYSSELNVNALELDDSALYLCASSQNRGLDEKLFFGSGTQLSVL.